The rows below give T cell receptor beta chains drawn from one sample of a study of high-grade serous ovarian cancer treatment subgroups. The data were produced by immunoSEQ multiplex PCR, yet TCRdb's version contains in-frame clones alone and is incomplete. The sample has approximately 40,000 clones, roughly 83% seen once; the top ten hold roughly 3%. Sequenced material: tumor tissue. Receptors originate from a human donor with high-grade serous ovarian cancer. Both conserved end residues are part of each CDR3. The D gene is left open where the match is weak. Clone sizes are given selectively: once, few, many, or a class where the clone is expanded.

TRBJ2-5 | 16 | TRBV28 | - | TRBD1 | CASRYRDRGGLGTQYF | TGTGCCAGCAGATACCGGGACAGGGGCGGGCTAGGGACCCAGTACTTC
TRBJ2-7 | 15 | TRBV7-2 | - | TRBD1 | CASSLTGTGLVEQYF | TGTGCCAGCAGCTTAACGGGGACAGGGCTCGTAGAGCAGTACTTC
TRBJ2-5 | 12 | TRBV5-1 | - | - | CASSLDQETQYF | TGCGCCAGCAGCTTGGATCAAGAGACCCAGTACTTC
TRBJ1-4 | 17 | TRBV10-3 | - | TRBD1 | CAISEGAGGLRSEKLFF | TGTGCCATCAGCGAGGGGGCAGGGGGTCTACGGAGTGAAAAACTGTTTTTT
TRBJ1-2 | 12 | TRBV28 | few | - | CASYGIYYGYTF | TGTGCCAGCTACGGGATTTACTATGGCTACACCTTC
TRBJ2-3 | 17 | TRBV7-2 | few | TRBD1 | CASSLTGIGQGSDTQYF | TGTGCCAGCAGCTTAACAGGTATCGGACAGGGATCAGATACGCAGTATTTT
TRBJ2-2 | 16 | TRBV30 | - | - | CAWSVESGREAGELFF | TGTGCCTGGAGTGTTGAGTCAGGGCGAGAAGCCGGGGAGCTGTTTTTT
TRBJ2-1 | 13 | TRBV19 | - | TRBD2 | CASSWTSEEGQFF | TGTGCCAGTAGTTGGACTAGCGAGGAGGGTCAGTTCTTC
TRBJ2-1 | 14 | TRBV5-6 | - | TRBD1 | CASTTDRVYNEQFF | TGTGCCAGCACCACGGACAGGGTCTACAATGAGCAGTTCTTC
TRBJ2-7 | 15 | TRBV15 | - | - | CATSRATRAPYEQYF | TGTGCCACCAGCAGAGCTACCAGGGCCCCCTACGAGCAGTACTTC
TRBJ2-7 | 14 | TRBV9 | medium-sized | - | CASSVGSSLSEQYF | TGTGCCAGCAGCGTAGGCTCGTCTCTTTCCGAGCAGTACTTC
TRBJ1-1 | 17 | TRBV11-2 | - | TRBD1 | CASTEFRDRGSTSEAFF | TGTGCCAGCACCGAATTCCGGGACAGGGGGTCGACATCTGAAGCTTTCTTT
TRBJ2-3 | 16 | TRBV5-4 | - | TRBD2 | CASSDGTSGHTDTQYF | TGTGCCAGCAGCGACGGGACTAGCGGACACACAGATACGCAGTATTTT
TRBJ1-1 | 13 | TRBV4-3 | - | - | CASRAEMNTEAFF | TGCGCCAGCAGGGCAGAAATGAACACTGAAGCTTTCTTT
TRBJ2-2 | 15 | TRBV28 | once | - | CASSFPPVRGGELFF | TGTGCCAGCAGTTTCCCCCCGGTGAGGGGCGGGGAGCTGTTTTTT
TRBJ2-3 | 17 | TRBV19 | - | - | CASSSRGATGSTDTQYF | TGTGCCAGTAGTTCCCGAGGGGCGACAGGAAGCACAGATACGCAGTATTTT
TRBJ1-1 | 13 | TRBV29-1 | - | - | CSVARTAGGEAFF | TGCAGCGTTGCTAGGACGGCCGGGGGTGAAGCTTTCTTT
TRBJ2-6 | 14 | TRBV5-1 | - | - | CASTSSSGANVLTF | TGCGCCAGCACCTCGTCCTCTGGGGCCAACGTCCTGACTTTC
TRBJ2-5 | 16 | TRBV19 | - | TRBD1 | CASSPRDREGVETQYF | TGTGCCAGTAGTCCACGGGACAGGGAGGGGGTAGAGACCCAGTACTTC
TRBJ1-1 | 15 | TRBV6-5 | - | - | CASSPDSFMNTEAFF | TGTGCCAGCAGTCCCGACAGCTTCATGAACACTGAAGCTTTCTTT
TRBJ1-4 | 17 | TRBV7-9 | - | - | CASSLGPRGRTNEKLFF | TGTGCCAGCAGCTTAGGACCCCGGGGGCGAACTAATGAAAAACTGTTTTTT
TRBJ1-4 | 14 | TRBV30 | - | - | CACARGGTNEKLFF | TGTGCCTGTGCGCGGGGAGGGACTAATGAAAAACTGTTTTTT
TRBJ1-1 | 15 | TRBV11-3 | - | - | CASSLAQGLGVEAFF | TGTGCCAGCAGCTTAGCGCAGGGGCTGGGAGTTGAAGCTTTCTTT
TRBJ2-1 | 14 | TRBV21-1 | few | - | CASSNQAGYNEQFF | TGTGCCAGCAGCAACCAAGCGGGTTACAATGAGCAGTTCTTC
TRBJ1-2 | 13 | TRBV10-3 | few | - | CAIRGARAYGYTF | TGTGCCATCAGGGGAGCGAGGGCCTATGGCTACACCTTC
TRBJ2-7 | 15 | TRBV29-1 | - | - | CSVEGGVRSSYEQYF | TGCAGCGTTGAAGGAGGAGTGAGGAGCTCCTACGAGCAGTACTTC
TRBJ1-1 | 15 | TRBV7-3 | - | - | CASSLPGLSGTEAFF | TGTGCCAGCAGCTTACCGGGTCTCTCCGGCACTGAAGCTTTCTTT
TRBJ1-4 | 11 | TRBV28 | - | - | CASLGDEKLFF | TGTGCCAGCCTGGGGGATGAAAAACTGTTTTTT
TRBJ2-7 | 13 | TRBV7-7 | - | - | CASSLGTAYEQYF | TGTGCCAGCAGCTTAGGTACCGCCTACGAGCAGTACTTC
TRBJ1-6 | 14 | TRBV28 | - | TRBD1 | CASTRQGSNSPLHF | TGTGCCAGCACCCGACAGGGGTCGAATTCACCCCTCCACTTT
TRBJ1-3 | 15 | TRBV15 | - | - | CATSRDGTVGNTIYF | TGTGCCACCAGCAGAGATGGTACGGTGGGAAACACCATATATTTT
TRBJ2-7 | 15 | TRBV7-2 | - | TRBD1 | CASSLAGGLRNEQYF | TGTGCCAGCAGCTTAGCAGGGGGCTTGAGGAACGAGCAGTACTTC
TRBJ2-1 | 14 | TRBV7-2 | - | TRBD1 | CASTRQGSYNEQFF | TGTGCCAGCACCCGACAGGGCTCCTACAATGAGCAGTTCTTC
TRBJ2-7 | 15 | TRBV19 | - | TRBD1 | CASSPSGTASYEQYF | TGTGCCAGTAGTCCGTCGGGGACAGCCTCCTACGAGCAGTACTTC
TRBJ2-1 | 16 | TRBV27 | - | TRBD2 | CASSLRTSGAPNEQFF | TGTGCCAGCAGTTTACGGACTAGCGGGGCCCCCAATGAGCAGTTCTTC
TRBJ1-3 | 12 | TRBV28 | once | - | CASSIRGNTIYF | TGTGCCAGCAGCATACGGGGAAACACCATATATTTT